This TCR beta chain is from a study of blood T cells in healthy people across ages. For the second PCR, which ran for 7 to 11 cycles, a sample-barcoded 5' primer and a J-beta primer mix were used. TCRdb re-called the 5' RACE reads through MiXCR, storing one row per CDR3 protein. The profile shows under 800,000 distinct CDR3 sequences, approximately 39% of them singletons. This clonotype was detected only a few times. This CDR3 contains 15 residues. The germline V gene encodes CDR1 MNHEY and CDR2 SVGAGI. Trimming removed 5 bases at V and 1 base at J, with 15 bases between. The chain is built from TRBV6-5 and TRBJ2-7; possible D gene TRBD1, 5 bases. This clonotype was sampled from an older woman in good health. Material: blood. CDR3 nucleotides: TGTGCCAGCAGTGACGCCCAGGGTTTTTCCTACGAGCAGTACTTC. The encoded protein is CASSDAQGFSYEQYF.